This record concerns one TCR beta chain sequence. Antigen unknown. A junction end diverges from the germline sequence, so it may reflect a read error. CD45RO-negative, CCR7-selected cells formed the naive CD8 fraction, which excluded terminally differentiated effector memory CD45RA+ cells. The donors, all of them Caucasian adults, lived in Nashville, Tennessee. Profiled with immunoSEQ multiplex PCR; TCRdb holds only in-frame clones, not every one. The sample holds around 1.9 million clones, 85% to 95% seen once. This entry comes from a study of shared clonotypes between healthy human individuals. Study summary: Each donor had three CD4 naive, three CD4 memory, two CD8 naive and one CD8 memory plate.

The germline gives CDR1 MGHDK, CDR2 SYGVNS. CDR3 size: 12 residues. Findings and caveats of the study: Clonotype sharing among donors was thought likely to change with sequencing depth. Rarefaction exposed incomplete sorted-subset sequencing despite large depth.

The sequenced material came from naive CD8+ T cells from PBMCs. The rearrangement links TRBV25-1 to TRBJ2-1, with D possibly matching TRBD1 (5 bases). This clonotype was sampled from a man aged 18 to 29 in good health. Some clones in this sample may be carry-over from other donors' samples. CDR3 region: CANSESRGEQFF. The CDR3, as DNA: TGTGCCAACAGTGAATCTAGGGGTGAGCAGTTCTTC.